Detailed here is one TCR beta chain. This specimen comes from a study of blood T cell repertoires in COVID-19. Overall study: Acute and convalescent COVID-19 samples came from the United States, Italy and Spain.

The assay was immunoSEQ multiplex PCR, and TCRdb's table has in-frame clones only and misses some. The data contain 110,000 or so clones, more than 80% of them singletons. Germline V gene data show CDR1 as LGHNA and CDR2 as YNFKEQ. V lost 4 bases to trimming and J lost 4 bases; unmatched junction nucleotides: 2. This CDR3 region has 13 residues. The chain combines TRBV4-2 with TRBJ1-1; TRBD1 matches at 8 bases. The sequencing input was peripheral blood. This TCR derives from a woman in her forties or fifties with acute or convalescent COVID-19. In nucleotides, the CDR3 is TGTGCCAGCAGCCGGACAGGGAGCACTGAAGCTTTCTTT. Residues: CASSRTGSTEAFF.